The 20 T cell receptor beta chains below all came from one sample that was sequenced in a study of tumor-infiltrating lymphocytes in primary liver carcinoma. With approximately 470 ng total RNA as template and a constant-region primer, TCR beta cDNA was made. A slightly modified ARM-PCR protocol with three nested multiplex PCR rounds produced these TCR beta libraries. Amplification in the first two PCR rounds was performed using TRBV1-TRBV30 forward primers and a C-beta reverse primer for about 10 cycles each. TCRdb reprocessed the multiplex PCR reads via MiXCR and lists one record per CDR3 protein. The sample shows fewer than 350,000 distinct CDR3 sequences, roughly 60% of them seen only once. Out of unsorted whole blood came the blood RNA, and germline DNA was extracted as well. Sequencing was done on a sample of peripheral blood. The receptors were sampled from a middle-aged man with primary liver carcinoma and hepatitis B virus infection.

As regards this clonotype: This may come from a read error, since a much larger clone is one base off. This chain connects TRBV6-1 to TRBJ2-3; D may be TRBD2 (5 bases). The CDR3 contains 11 residues. From germline, CDR1 is MNHNS and CDR2 SASEGT. CDR3 DNA: TGTGATGCTAGCTCCACAGATACGCAGTATTTT. It is translated as CDASSTDTQYF.

To note about this clonotype: A read error may be the cause here, since a much bigger clone is one base away. The CDR3 DNA sequence: TGTGCCAGCAGACAGGAGATGGGCTACACCTTC. It yields the protein CASRQEMGYTF. The gene calls are TRBV6-1 and TRBJ1-2; D is perhaps TRBD1 (5 bases). Germline assignment: CDR1 MNHNS and CDR2 SASEGT. The CDR3 length is 11 residues. V lost 6 bases to trimming and J lost 8 bases, with 10 bases between them.

About this clonotype: At one of its ends the junction is not consistent with the germline gene, which may arise from a read error. The chain joins TRBV5-4 to TRBJ2-3; D tentatively fits TRBD1 or TRBD2 (5 bases each). CDR3 length: 16 amino acids. The germline V gene encodes CDR1 SGHNT and CDR2 YYREEE (reference sequence). CDR3 sequence: CASSIPGRTTTDTHYF. CDR3 bases: TGTGCCAGCAGCATCCCGGGACGGACGACCACAGATACGCACTATTTT.

V and J are TRBV25-1 and TRBJ2-7; 7 bases fit TRBD2. Germline CDR1 MGHDK, CDR2 SYGVNS. CDR3 length equals 14 residues. V lost 1 base and J lost 3; bases outside the gene matches: 3. For the CDR3, the DNA is TGTGCCAGCAGTGAATTTGGACTAGGCTACGAGCAGTACTTC. Translation gives CASSEFGLGYEQYF.

Regarding this clonotype: A much larger clone differs from this one at a single base, so this may be a read error. V gene TRBV12-3 or TRBV12-4 combines with J gene TRBJ2-3; unclear D gene. The V gene lost 7 bases and the J gene lost 9 bases, with 20 bases spanning the gap. CDR3 length equals 14 residues. CDR3 in amino acids: CASITQLSPRTQYF. The CDR3 nucleotides read TGTGCCAGCATCACCCAACTATCTCCTCGAACGCAGTATTTT.

Concerning this clonotype: One base away lies a much larger clone, so this may be a sequencing read error. The conserved phenylalanine or tryptophan is not found at the CDR3 terminus, so this likely reflects a read error. The chain is built from TRBV7-8 and TRBJ2-5; 9 bases are shared with TRBD2. V lost 5 bases and J lost 5; bases outside the gene matches: 12. CDR3 size: 16 residues. From germline, CDR1 is SGHVS and CDR2 FQNEAQ. CDR3 protein: CASSPTTLSGRETQYI. As DNA, the CDR3 is TGTGCCAGCAGCCCGACGACCCTAAGCGGGAGGGAGACCCAGTACATC.

As to this clonotype: A much larger clone differs by one base, so this may be a read error. The chain couples TRBV7-9 to TRBJ1-5; no clear D gene. Per germline, CDR1 SEHNR and CDR2 FQNEAQ (reference sequence). The CDR3 totals 12 residues. CDR3 coding DNA: TGTGCCAGCGGCTTCGTCAATCAGCCCCAGCATTTT. This sequence encodes CASGFVNQPQHF.

A remark on this clonotype: A much larger clone sits a single nucleotide away, making a read error possible. The CDR3 spells CPISAGSEQYF. CDR3 coding DNA: TGTCCCATCAGTGCCGGGAGCGAGCAGTACTTC. V and J are TRBV10-3 and TRBJ2-7; D is possibly TRBD2 (6 bases). Germline CDR1 ENHRY, CDR2 SYGVKD. This CDR3 has 11 amino acids.

Turning to this clonotype: This CDR3 is missing its conserved last phenylalanine or tryptophan, likely due to a read error. The V gene is TRBV29-1, the J gene TRBJ1-1; D possibly corresponds to TRBD1 (6 bases). The CDR3 is made up of 13 amino acids. The V gene's germline CDR1 is SQVTM and CDR2 ANQGSEA. The CDR3, as DNA: TGCGGCGTCTCTGGAAGGGGGGCCGGTGAAGCTTTCTCT. Translation gives CGVSGRGAGEAFS.

On this clonotype: A much larger clone sits a single nucleotide away, making a read error possible. This chain uses TRBV12-3 or TRBV12-4 with TRBJ2-7; 13 positions agree with TRBD2. The CDR3 extends over 14 amino acids. V lost 7 bases and J lost 4; bases outside the gene matches: 4. In DNA form, the CDR3 reads TGTGCCAGCACCCAGACTAGCGGGAGGTACGAGCAGTACTTC. The encoded protein is CASTQTSGRYEQYF.

This chain uses TRBV20-1 with TRBJ1-2; the D is unclear. The CDR3 spans 14 residues. V was cut by 6 bases and J by 7 bases, with 21 bases left in between. Germline assignment: CDR1 DFQATT and CDR2 SNEGSKA (reference sequence). The CDR3 DNA follows: TGCAGTGCCAGCCCCCAGGCAGGTTATGCTGGCTACACCTTC. The encoded protein is CSASPQAGYAGYTF.

The chain recombines TRBV6-1 with TRBJ2-1, with 11 bases fitting TRBD2. V lost 6 bases to trimming and J lost 4 bases; unmatched junction nucleotides: 11. CDR3 length: 17 amino acids. Germline V gives CDR1 MNHNS, CDR2 SASEGT. CDR3 loop: CASSKLFTSGSYNEQFF. The CDR3 DNA reads TGTGCCAGCAGCAAGTTATTTACTAGCGGGAGTTACAATGAGCAGTTCTTC.

V and J are TRBV28 and TRBJ1-1; D is uncertain. Germline CDR1 and CDR2: MDHEN and SYDVKM. The CDR3 loop spans 12 amino acids. Deletions cut 1 base from V and 8 bases from J, with 8 bases between. CDR3 DNA sequence: TGTGCCAGCAGTTTATATCAGCGCGAAGCTTTCTTT. Its translation: CASSLYQREAFF.

This clonotype was found many times. The chain recombines TRBV6-5 with TRBJ1-1, with TRBD1 as a possible D gene (5 bases). The CDR3 is made up of 14 amino acids. V shed 2 bases and J shed 7 bases, with 14 bases lying between them. Germline V gives CDR1 MNHEY, CDR2 SVGAGI. The CDR3 spells CASSYGGAGGEAFF. CDR3 DNA sequence: TGTGCCAGCAGTTACGGGGGTGCGGGAGGTGAAGCTTTCTTT.

This clonotype was seen more than once but under ten times. This chain connects TRBV5-1 to TRBJ1-2; D is ambiguous. Germline-derived CDR1 and CDR2 are SGHRS and YFSETQ. This CDR3 has 13 amino acids. Trimming left V 4 bases short and J 7 bases short, with 14 bases between. CDR3 sequence: CASSDDGQAGYTF. The CDR3 coding sequence is TGCGCCAGCAGCGATGACGGGCAGGCTGGCTACACCTTC.

On this clonotype: At one of its ends the junction is not consistent with the germline gene, which may arise from a read error. The chain is built from TRBV4-3 and TRBJ2-1, with 11 bases matching TRBD2. Germline values: CDR1 LGHNA, CDR2 YSLEER. The CDR3 is 16 residues long. The CDR3 DNA follows: TGCGCCAGCAGCCAAGCCGGGACTAGCGGCTATAATGAGCACTTCTTC. As protein: CASSQAGTSGYNEHFF.

This clonotype was observed a few times. V usage is TRBV28 and J usage is TRBJ2-7; no reliable D call. V dropped 4 bases and J dropped 0 bases, with 19 bases sitting between them. Germline lookup yields CDR1 MDHEN and CDR2 SYDVKM. The CDR3 has 17 amino acids. CDR3 in DNA: TGTGCCAGCAGTTCCCCTCGAGGCGGCACCCTCTCCTACGAGCAGTACTTC. Translating gives CASSSPRGGTLSYEQYF.

The V call is TRBV5-1, the J call TRBJ2-3; 11 nucleotides match TRBD2. CDR1 SGHRS and CDR2 YFSETQ come from the germline V gene. The ends lost 4 bases at V and 0 bases at J; junction bases unmatched: 10. This CDR3 comprises 18 residues. CDR3 amino acids: CASSPMGTSGPSTDTQYF. The DNA for the CDR3 is TGCGCCAGCAGCCCAATGGGGACTAGCGGACCTAGCACAGATACGCAGTATTTT.

As for this clonotype: A much more abundant neighbour one base away suggests this may be a read error. V usage is TRBV6-5 and J usage is TRBJ2-1; a weak D match, TRBD2 (5 bases). Germline CDR1 and CDR2: MNHEY and SVGAGI. The CDR3 loop spans 15 amino acids. The chain's CDR3 is CVSSYAVDSPGEQFF. The CDR3 DNA is TGTGTCAGCAGTTACGCCGTGGACTCACCGGGTGAGCAGTTCTTC.

A note on this clonotype: A read error may be the cause here, since a much bigger clone is one base away. This chain connects TRBV4-3 to TRBJ2-5, with 8 bases aligning to TRBD1. The CDR3 loop spans 14 amino acids. Germline CDR1 and CDR2: LGHNA and YSLEER. The DNA for the CDR3 is TGCGCCAGCAGCTCGGGGACAGGAACAGAGGCCCAGTACTTC. Amino acids: CASSSGTGTEAQYF.